This record looks at one TCR beta chain sequence and its context. This sample's treatment: over 15 received Ad26.COV2.S at low or high dose, single or two shots; about 5 received placebo; per-sample allocation not given. Samples came from day 63 after the first vaccine or placebo injection. Donor was an adult aged 18-55 years in Boston. An Ad26 vector expressing Wuhan-strain SARS-CoV-2 spike constituted the vaccine. TCRdb's copy holds only in-frame clones and misses some; the assay was immunoSEQ multiplex PCR. The sample contains hundreds of thousands of clones, 89% of which appear only once. These data belong to a study of Ad26.COV2.S vaccination and SARS-CoV-2 variants. With 8 bases removed from V and 4 bases from J, the gap between germline ends came to 17 bases. The CDR3 totals 14 residues. Germline CDR1 is SEHNR and CDR2 is FQNEAQ (reference sequence).

Sequenced here: peripheral blood, sampled in a trial of Ad26.COV2.S vaccine versus placebo. V gene TRBV7-9 combines with J gene TRBJ1-2; perhaps TRBD1 as D (5 bases). The origin of this receptor is a person aged 18-60 years who received the Ad26.COV2.S COVID-19 vaccine or a placebo. CDR3 nucleotide sequence: TGTGCCAGCGGTCGGGAGGGGCCAGCCTATGGCTACACCTTC. Its protein is CASGREGPAYGYTF.